Following are 2 T cell receptor beta chains from one sample sequenced in a study of cytomegalovirus exposure and HLA in healthy donors. 13 Jbeta primers and 60 Vbeta primers were used for the PCR. Assay used: immunoSEQ multiplex PCR; TCRdb lists only in-frame clones, some missing. Among some 84,000 clones listed, around four fifths were seen once. The source material was PBMCs. The receptors were gathered from a male donor in good health and CMV-seropositive.

The rearrangement uses TRBV6-1 and TRBJ2-1; 11 bases align to TRBD2. This CDR3 has 15 residues. Trimming took 4 bases from V and 2 from J; bases not matched to a gene: 1. Germline CDR1 and CDR2: MNHNS and SASEGT. CDR3 amino acids: CASSATSGTYNEQFF. CDR3 in DNA: TGTGCCAGCAGTGCGACTAGCGGGACCTACAATGAGCAGTTCTTC.

The chain employs TRBV5-4 and TRBJ2-7; D uncertain. CDR1 SGHNT and CDR2 YYREEE come from the germline V gene (reference sequence). The length of the CDR3 is 12 residues. Between the trimmed V and J ends, which lost 0 bases and 3 bases, there was a span of 4 bases. The CDR3 nucleotides are TGTGCCAGCAGCTTGGACGGCTACGAGCAGTACTTC. The encoded protein is CASSLDGYEQYF.